This T cell receptor beta chain was identified in a study of T cell changes during pregnancy in multiple sclerosis. Libraries were prepared by immunoSEQ multiplex PCR; TCRdb keeps only in-frame clonotypes and omits some of them. This table holds 45,000 to 55,000 clones, 70% to 90% found once. CDR1 KGHSH and CDR2 LQKENI come from the germline V gene. The CDR3 is 17 amino acids. Trimming cost V 2 bases and J 0 bases, with 16 bases left between them. The source is a female donor with multiple sclerosis, enrolled in a pregnancy study. The sample was peripheral blood, taken in the first trimester of pregnancy. V and J are TRBV18 and TRBJ1-2; TRBD1 might be the D (5 bases). The chain's CDR3 is CASSPFVDIATNYGYTF. The CDR3 nucleotides read TGTGCCAGCTCACCATTTGTGGACATAGCAACTAACTATGGCTACACCTTC.